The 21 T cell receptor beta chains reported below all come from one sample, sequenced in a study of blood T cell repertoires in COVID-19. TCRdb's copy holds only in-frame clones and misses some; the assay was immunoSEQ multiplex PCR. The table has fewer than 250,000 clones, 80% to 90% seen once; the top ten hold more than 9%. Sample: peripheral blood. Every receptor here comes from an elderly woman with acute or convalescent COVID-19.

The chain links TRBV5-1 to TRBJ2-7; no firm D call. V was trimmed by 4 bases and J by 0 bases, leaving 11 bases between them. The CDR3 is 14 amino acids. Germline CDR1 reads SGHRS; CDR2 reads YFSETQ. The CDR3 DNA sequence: TGCGCCAGCAGCCCAGGCTTCAGCTCCTACGAGCAGTACTTC. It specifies CASSPGFSSYEQYF.

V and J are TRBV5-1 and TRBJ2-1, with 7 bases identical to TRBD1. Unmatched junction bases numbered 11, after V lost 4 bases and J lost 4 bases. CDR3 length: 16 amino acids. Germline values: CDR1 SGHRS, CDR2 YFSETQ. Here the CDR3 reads CASSPGRTGGYNEQFF. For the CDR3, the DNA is TGCGCCAGCAGCCCAGGCCGGACAGGCGGATACAATGAGCAGTTCTTC.

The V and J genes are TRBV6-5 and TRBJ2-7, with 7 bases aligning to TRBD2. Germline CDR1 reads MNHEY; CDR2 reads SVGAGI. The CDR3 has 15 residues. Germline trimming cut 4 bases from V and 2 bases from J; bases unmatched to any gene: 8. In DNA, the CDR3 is TGTGCCAGCAGTTTCGGGGGGACGAACACCTACGAGCAGTACTTC. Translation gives CASSFGGTNTYEQYF.

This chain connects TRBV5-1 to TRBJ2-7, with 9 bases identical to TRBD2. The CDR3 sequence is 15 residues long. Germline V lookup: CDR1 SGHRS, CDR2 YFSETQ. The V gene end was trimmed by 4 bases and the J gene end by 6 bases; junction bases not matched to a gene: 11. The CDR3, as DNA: TGCGCCAGCAGCCCGGGACTAGCCCAGGGGATCGAGCAGTACTTC. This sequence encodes CASSPGLAQGIEQYF.

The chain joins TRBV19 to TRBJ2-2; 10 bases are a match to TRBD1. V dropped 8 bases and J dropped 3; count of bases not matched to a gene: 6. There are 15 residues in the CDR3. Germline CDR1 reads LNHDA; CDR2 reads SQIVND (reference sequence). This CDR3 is CASARTGGDTGELFF. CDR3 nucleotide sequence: TGTGCCAGTGCACGGACAGGGGGAGACACCGGGGAGCTGTTTTTT. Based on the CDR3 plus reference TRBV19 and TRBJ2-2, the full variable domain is DGGITQSPKYLFRKEGQNVTLSCEQNLNHDAMYWYRQDPGQGLRLIYYSQIVNDFQKGDIAEGYSVSREKKESFPLTVTSAQKNPTAFYLCASARTGGDTGELFFGEGSRLTVL.

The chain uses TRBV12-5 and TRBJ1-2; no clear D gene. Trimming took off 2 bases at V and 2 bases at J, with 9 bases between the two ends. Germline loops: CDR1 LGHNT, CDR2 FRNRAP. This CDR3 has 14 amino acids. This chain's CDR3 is CASGLTGKNYGYTF. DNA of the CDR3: TGTGCTAGTGGTTTGACGGGGAAAAACTATGGCTACACCTTC.

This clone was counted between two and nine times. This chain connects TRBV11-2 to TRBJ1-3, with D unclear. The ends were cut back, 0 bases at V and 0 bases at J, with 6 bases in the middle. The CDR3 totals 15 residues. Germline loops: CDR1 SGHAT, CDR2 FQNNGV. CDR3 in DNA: TGTGCCAGCAGCTTAGAACGGTACTCTGGAAACACCATATATTTT. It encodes CASSLERYSGNTIYF.

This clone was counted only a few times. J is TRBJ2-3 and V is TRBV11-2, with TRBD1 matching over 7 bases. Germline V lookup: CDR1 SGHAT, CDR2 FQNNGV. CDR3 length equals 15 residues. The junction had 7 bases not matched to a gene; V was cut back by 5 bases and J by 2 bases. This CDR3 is CASSREGADTDTQYF. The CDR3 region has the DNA TGTGCCAGCAGCCGTGAGGGGGCGGACACAGATACGCAGTATTTT.

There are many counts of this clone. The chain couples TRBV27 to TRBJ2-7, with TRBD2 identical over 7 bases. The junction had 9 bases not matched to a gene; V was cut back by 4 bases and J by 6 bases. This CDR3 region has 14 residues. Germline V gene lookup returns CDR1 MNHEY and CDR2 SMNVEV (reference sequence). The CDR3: CASSSLEGGREQYF. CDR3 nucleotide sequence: TGTGCCAGCAGTTCCCTCGAGGGAGGGCGCGAGCAGTACTTC.

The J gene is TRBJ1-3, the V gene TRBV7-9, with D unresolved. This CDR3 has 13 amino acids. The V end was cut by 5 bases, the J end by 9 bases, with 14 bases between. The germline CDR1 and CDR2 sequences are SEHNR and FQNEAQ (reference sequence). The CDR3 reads CASSRTGLSTIYF. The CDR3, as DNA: TGTGCCAGCAGCCGAACGGGGTTAAGCACCATATATTTT.

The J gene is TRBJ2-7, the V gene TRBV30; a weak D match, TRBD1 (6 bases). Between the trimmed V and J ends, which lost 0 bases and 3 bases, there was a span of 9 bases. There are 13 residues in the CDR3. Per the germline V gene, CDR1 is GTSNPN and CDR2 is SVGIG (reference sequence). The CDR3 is CAWSVGTLYEQYF. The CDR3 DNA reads TGTGCCTGGAGTGTTGGGACACTCTACGAGCAGTACTTC.

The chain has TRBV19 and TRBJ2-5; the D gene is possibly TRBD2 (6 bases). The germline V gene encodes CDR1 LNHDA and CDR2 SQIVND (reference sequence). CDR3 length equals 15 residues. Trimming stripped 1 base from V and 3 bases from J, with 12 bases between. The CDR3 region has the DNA TGTGCCAGTAGTATAGGAGGTGGCGGGAAAGAGACCCAGTACTTC. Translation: CASSIGGGGKETQYF. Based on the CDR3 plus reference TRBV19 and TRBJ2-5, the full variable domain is DGGITQSPKYLFRKEGQNVTLSCEQNLNHDAMYWYRQDPGQGLRLIYYSQIVNDFQKGDIAEGYSVSREKKESFPLTVTSAQKNPTAFYLCASSIGGGGKETQYFGPGTRLLVL.

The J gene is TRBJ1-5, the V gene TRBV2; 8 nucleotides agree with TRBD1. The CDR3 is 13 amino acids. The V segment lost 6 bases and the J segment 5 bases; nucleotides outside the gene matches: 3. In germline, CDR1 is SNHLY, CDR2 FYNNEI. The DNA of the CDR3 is TGTGCCAGCAGCCCGGACAGGGATCAGCCCCAGCATTTT. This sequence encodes CASSPDRDQPQHF.

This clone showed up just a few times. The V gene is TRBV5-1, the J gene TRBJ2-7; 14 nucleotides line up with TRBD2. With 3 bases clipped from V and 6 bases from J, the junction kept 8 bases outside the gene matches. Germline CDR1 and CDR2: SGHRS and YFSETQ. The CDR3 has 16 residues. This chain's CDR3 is CASSWGTSGSGGEQYF. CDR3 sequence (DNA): TGCGCCAGCAGCTGGGGGACTAGCGGGAGCGGGGGCGAGCAGTACTTC.

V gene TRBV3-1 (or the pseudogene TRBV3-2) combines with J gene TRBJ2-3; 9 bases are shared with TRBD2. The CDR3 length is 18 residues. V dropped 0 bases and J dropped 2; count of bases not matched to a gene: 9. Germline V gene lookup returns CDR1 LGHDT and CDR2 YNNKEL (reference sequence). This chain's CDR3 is CASSQDWASGDLTDTQYF. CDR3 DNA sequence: TGTGCCAGCAGCCAAGACTGGGCTAGCGGGGACCTCACAGATACGCAGTATTTT.

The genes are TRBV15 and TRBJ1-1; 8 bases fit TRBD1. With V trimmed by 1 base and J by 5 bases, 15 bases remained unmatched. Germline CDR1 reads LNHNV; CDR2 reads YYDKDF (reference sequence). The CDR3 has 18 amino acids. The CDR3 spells CATSRGGQVLSRGTEAFF. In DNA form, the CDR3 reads TGTGCCACCAGCAGAGGGGGACAGGTACTATCTCGAGGGACTGAAGCTTTCTTT.

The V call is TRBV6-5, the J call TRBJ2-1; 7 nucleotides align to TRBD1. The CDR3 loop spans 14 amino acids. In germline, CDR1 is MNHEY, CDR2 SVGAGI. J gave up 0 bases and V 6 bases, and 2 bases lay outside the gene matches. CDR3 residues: CASSGTVSYNEQFF. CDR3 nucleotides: TGTGCCAGCAGCGGGACAGTCTCCTACAATGAGCAGTTCTTC.

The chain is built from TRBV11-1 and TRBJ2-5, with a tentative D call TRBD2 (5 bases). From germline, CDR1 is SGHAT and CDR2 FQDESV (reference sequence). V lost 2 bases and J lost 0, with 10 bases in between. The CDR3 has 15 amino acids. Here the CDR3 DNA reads TGTGCCAGCAGCTTATTGAGAGGGAACCAAGAGACCCAGTACTTC. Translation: CASSLLRGNQETQYF.

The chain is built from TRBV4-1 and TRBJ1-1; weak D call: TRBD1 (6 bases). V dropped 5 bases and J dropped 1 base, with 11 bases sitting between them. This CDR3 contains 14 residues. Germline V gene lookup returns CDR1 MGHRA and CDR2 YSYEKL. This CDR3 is CASSVHRENTEAFF. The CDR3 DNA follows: TGCGCCAGCAGCGTCCACAGGGAGAACACTGAAGCTTTCTTT.

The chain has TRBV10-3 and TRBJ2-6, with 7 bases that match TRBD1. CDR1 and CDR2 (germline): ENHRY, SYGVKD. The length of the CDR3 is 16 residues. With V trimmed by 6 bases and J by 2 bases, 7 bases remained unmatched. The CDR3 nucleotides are TGTGCCATCAGCGGCAGGGGGTTTGCTGGGGCCAACGTCCTGACTTTC. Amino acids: CAISGRGFAGANVLTF.

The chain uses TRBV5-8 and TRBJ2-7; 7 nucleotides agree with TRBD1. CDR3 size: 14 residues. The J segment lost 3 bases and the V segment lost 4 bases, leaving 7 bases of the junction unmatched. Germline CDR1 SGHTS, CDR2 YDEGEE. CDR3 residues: CASSRWDSSYEQYF. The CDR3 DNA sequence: TGTGCCAGCAGCCGATGGGACAGTAGCTACGAGCAGTACTTC.